This T cell receptor (beta chain) was retrieved from a study of graft-versus-host responses after intestinal transplantation. To note about this clone: Antigen specificity is unknown.

Sequenced by immunoSEQ multiplex PCR; TCRdb stores in-frame clones only, minus some. In the table there are nearly 90,000 clones, roughly 80% of which are singletons. Study-wide findings and caveats: Peak GvH clone levels in circulation were associated with early post-transplant HvG declines.

The receptor comes from a human donor who received an intestinal transplant. The source was unstimulated CD8+ T cells sorted from spleen or lymph node cells, collected before intestinal transplant.

This CDR3 reads CASSYARSYEQYF. The CDR3, as DNA: TGTGCCAGCAGTTACGCTCGGTCCTACGAGCAGTACTTC. The chain uses TRBV6-5 and TRBJ2-7, with D unclear. The V gene's germline CDR1 is MNHEY and CDR2 SVGAGI. V was trimmed by 2 bases and J by 1 base, leaving 6 bases between them. The CDR3 spans 13 residues.